This T cell receptor (beta chain) is drawn from a study of blood T cell repertoires in COVID-19. Across the whole study: The cDNA or gDNA used as material had been derived from T cells, B-cell-depleted T cells, or PBMCs.

Germline V gene lookup returns CDR1 MNHEY and CDR2 SVGAGI. Deletions cut 6 bases from V and 8 bases from J, with 16 bases between. CDR3 length: 13 residues. Source study methods: Estimated nucleated cell counts came from reference gene primer amplification. Data came from immunoSEQ multiplex PCR; TCRdb stores just in-frame clones and leaves some out. V, J and clone size were drawn from that table, and D and trimming were deduced from the DNA. The table has some 240,000 clones, roughly 89% seen once. The TCR originated in a man aged 60 to 69 who had recovered from COVID-19. This rearrangement joins TRBV6-5 to TRBJ1-2, with D possibly matching TRBD1 (6 bases). Sequencing input: peripheral blood. The CDR3 DNA follows: TGTGCCAGCAGGACAGGCGGATCGCTAGGCTACACCTTC. It is translated as CASRTGGSLGYTF.